Listed below are T cell receptor beta chains from one sample, sequenced in a study of cytomegalovirus exposure and HLA in healthy donors. Assay used: immunoSEQ multiplex PCR; TCRdb lists only in-frame clones, some missing. This table has roughly 190,000 clones, around 83% appearing once. Material: PBMCs. These receptors came from a man aged 35-49 years in good health and CMV-seropositive. Each CDR3 is given with its conserved first and last residue. A D gene is named only where the DNA matches it firmly. Expanded clones get a size class; other rows say once, few or many, or leave the size out.

NA	TRBD1	TRBV5-6	13	TRBJ2-7	CASGRQGVGERYF	TGTGCCAGCGGTCGACAGGGAGTCGGGGAGCGGTACTTC
NA	TRBD1	TRBV19	15	TRBJ1-1	CASFRGTGRDTEAFF	TGTGCCAGTTTTCGGGGGACAGGGAGGGACACTGAAGCTTTCTTT
NA	NA	TRBV5-1	14	TRBJ1-6	CASSPGTTNSPLHF	TGCGCCAGCAGCCCCGGGACAACGAATTCACCCCTCCACTTT
NA	TRBD1	TRBV5-1	16	TRBJ1-2	CASSLTGGPRLYGYTF	TGCGCCAGCAGCTTAACAGGGGGCCCAAGACTATATGGCTACACCTTC
NA	NA	TRBV9	15	TRBJ2-1	CASSVRQDPYNEQFF	TGTGCCAGCAGCGTGAGACAAGACCCCTACAATGAGCAGTTCTTC
NA	NA	TRBV21-1	16	TRBJ1-5	CASSTRQGGSNQPQHF	TGTGCCAGCAGCACGCGACAGGGCGGTAGCAATCAGCCCCAGCATTTT
NA	NA	TRBV28	12	TRBJ1-2	CAVGGTNYGYTF	TGTGCCGTTGGAGGGACTAACTATGGCTACACCTTC
NA	NA	TRBV30	13	TRBJ1-2	CAWSSGSHYGYTF	TGTGCCTGGAGTTCGGGTAGCCACTATGGCTACACCTTC
few	TRBD1	TRBV18	17	TRBJ1-1	CASSPYGQGPLNTEAFF	TGTGCCAGCTCACCATACGGACAGGGGCCTTTGAACACTGAAGCTTTCTTT
NA	TRBD2	TRBV11-2	15	TRBJ2-1	CASSLEAGVHNEQFF	TGTGCCAGCAGCTTGGAAGCGGGAGTCCACAATGAGCAGTTCTTC
NA	TRBD1	TRBV28	14	TRBJ1-5	CASTLDRGNQPQHF	TGTGCCAGCACCCTCGACAGGGGTAATCAGCCCCAGCATTTT
few	TRBD1	TRBV6-1	17	TRBJ1-3	CASSEVRDRASGNTIYF	TGTGCCAGCAGTGAAGTGCGGGACAGGGCTTCTGGAAACACCATATATTTT
NA	NA	TRBV18	11	TRBJ1-1	CASSSLIEAFF	TGTGCCAGCTCATCACTAATTGAAGCTTTCTTT
NA	TRBD2	TRBV28	18	TRBJ2-7	CASSSTPPILAGDHEQYF	TGTGCCAGCAGTTCAACCCCCCCGATACTAGCGGGAGACCACGAGCAGTACTTC
NA	TRBD1	TRBV5-1	15	TRBJ2-3	CASSLGDRVTDTQYF	TGCGCCAGCAGCTTGGGGGACAGGGTTACAGATACGCAGTATTTT
NA	NA	TRBV21-1	16	TRBJ1-2	CASSKVETGEVYGYTF	TGTGCCAGCAGCAAAGTTGAGACAGGGGAAGTCTATGGCTACACCTTC
NA	TRBD1	TRBV7-9	14	TRBJ2-7	CASSGTGDFYEQYF	TGTGCCAGCAGCGGGACAGGGGACTTCTACGAGCAGTACTTC
NA	TRBD2	TRBV5-4	15	TRBJ2-2	CASSLAREIGGELFF	TGTGCCAGCAGCTTGGCGCGGGAGATCGGCGGGGAGCTGTTTTTT
NA	TRBD1	TRBV10-2	15	TRBJ1-6	CASSERAGGNSPLHF	TGCGCCAGCAGTGAGAGGGCAGGGGGGAATTCACCCCTCCACTTT
NA	TRBD1	TRBV11-3	15	TRBJ2-2	CASSSDRGNTGELFF	TGTGCCAGCAGTTCCGACAGGGGGAACACCGGGGAGCTGTTTTTT
once	NA	TRBV21-1	15	TRBJ2-7	CASSKFPGYNYEQYF	TGTGCCAGCAGCAAATTCCCAGGATACAACTACGAGCAGTACTTC
NA	TRBD1	TRBV5-1	15	TRBJ1-4	CASSSGQATNEKLFF	TGCGCCAGCAGCTCCGGACAGGCAACTAATGAAAAACTGTTTTTT
NA	NA	TRBV4-2	15	TRBJ1-5	CASSLGAGLAQPQHF	TGTGCCAGCAGCCTGGGGGCAGGGCTAGCTCAGCCCCAGCATTTT
NA	TRBD1	TRBV6-1	15	TRBJ1-4	CASRWTGGLSEKLFF	TGTGCCAGCAGGTGGACAGGGGGCTTAAGCGAAAAACTGTTTTTT
NA	TRBD2	TRBV4-1	17	TRBJ2-7	CASSQDMLAGYSYEQYF	TGCGCCAGCAGCCAAGATATGCTAGCGGGTTATTCCTACGAGCAGTACTTC
NA	TRBD1	TRBV4-1	19	TRBJ2-2	CASSQNPGQTVANTGELFF	TGCGCCAGCAGCCAAAATCCGGGACAGACCGTCGCGAACACCGGGGAGCTGTTTTTT
NA	NA	TRBV28	13	TRBJ2-5	CASSLTGTETQYF	TGTGCCAGCAGTTTGACAGGGACTGAGACCCAGTACTTC
NA	NA	TRBV18	14	TRBJ2-3	CASSPKQATDTQYF	TGTGCCAGCTCACCGAAACAGGCCACAGATACGCAGTATTTT
NA	NA	TRBV6-4	13	TRBJ1-2	CASSERGSYGYTF	TGTGCCAGCAGTGAACGAGGGAGCTATGGCTACACCTTC
NA	TRBD1	TRBV27	14	TRBJ2-5	CASSLLQGKETQYF	TGTGCCAGCAGTTTATTACAGGGGAAGGAGACCCAGTACTTC
NA	NA	TRBV28	12	TRBJ1-3	CATKSSGNTIYF	TGTGCCACCAAGAGCTCTGGAAACACCATATATTTT
NA	NA	TRBV28	16	TRBJ2-7	CASSPPGGGSSYEQYF	TGTGCCAGCAGTCCCCCTGGGGGCGGGAGCTCCTACGAGCAGTACTTC
NA	NA	TRBV4-1	13	TRBJ1-2	CASSQEGGYGYTF	TGCGCCAGCAGCCAAGAAGGGGGCTATGGCTACACCTTC
NA	NA	TRBV28	14	TRBJ2-7	CASSFRGGRYEQYF	TGTGCCAGCAGTTTTAGGGGGGGAAGGTACGAGCAGTACTTC
once	NA	TRBV27	14	TRBJ1-5	CATREGVGNQPQHF	TGTGCCACCCGCGAGGGGGTCGGCAATCAGCCCCAGCATTTT
NA	TRBD1	TRBV18	15	TRBJ1-6	CASSPGTGSGSPLHF	TGTGCCAGCTCACCTGGGACAGGGAGTGGATCACCCCTCCACTTT
NA	NA	TRBV5-1	15	TRBJ2-1	CASSLGGLSVNEQFF	TGCGCCAGCAGCTTAGGCGGCCTGAGTGTCAATGAGCAGTTCTTC
NA	TRBD1	TRBV5-1	17	TRBJ2-2	CASSSPSDRANTGELFF	TGCGCCAGCAGCTCCCCGAGCGACAGGGCGAACACCGGGGAGCTGTTTTTT
NA	TRBD1	TRBV6-6	14	TRBJ1-1	CASSYGQGMTEAFF	TGTGCCAGCAGTTACGGACAGGGGATGACTGAAGCTTTCTTT
NA	NA	TRBV7-9	17	TRBJ2-1	CASTRGADISSYNEQFF	TGTGCCAGCACCAGGGGGGCGGACATAAGCTCCTACAATGAGCAGTTCTTC
NA	NA	TRBV9	14	TRBJ2-7	CASSVEPGEYEQYF	TGTGCCAGCAGCGTAGAGCCGGGAGAATACGAGCAGTACTTC
NA	TRBD1	TRBV28	15	TRBJ2-7	CASSLDVGGPYEQYF	TGTGCCAGCAGTTTGGACGTAGGGGGCCCGTACGAGCAGTACTTC